These 11 T cell receptor beta chains share one sample of origin, sequenced in a study of blood T cell repertoires in COVID-19. Here immunoSEQ multiplex PCR was the method, and the copy in TCRdb shows in-frame clones only, minus some. The table lists 50,000 to 65,000 clones, more than 80% of them singletons. The sequencing sample was made of peripheral blood. These receptors were taken from a woman aged 55-70 years with acute or convalescent COVID-19.

The V and J genes are TRBV3-1 (or the pseudogene TRBV3-2) and TRBJ2-1, with D possibly being TRBD2 (6 bases). Germline loops: CDR1 LGHDT, CDR2 YNNKEL (reference sequence). The CDR3 spans 14 residues. Trimming removed 5 bases at V and 10 bases at J, with 18 bases between. The CDR3 reads CASSATREAREQFF. In DNA form, the CDR3 reads TGTGCCAGCAGCGCCACCAGGGAGGCAAGGGAGCAGTTCTTC.

The rearrangement uses TRBV5-6 and TRBJ2-1; D may be TRBD2 (5 bases). Germline loops: CDR1 SGHDT, CDR2 YYEEEE. The CDR3 contains 13 residues. Trimming took off 0 bases at V and 7 bases at J, with 8 bases between the two ends. CDR3 protein: CASSLGRGNEQFF. The CDR3 nucleotides are TGTGCCAGCAGCTTGGGTCGGGGAAATGAGCAGTTCTTC.

V gene TRBV28 combines with J gene TRBJ1-1; D is undetermined. Germline V lookup: CDR1 MDHEN, CDR2 SYDVKM. This CDR3 is built from 13 residues. The V gene lost 7 bases and the J gene lost 3 bases, with 12 bases spanning the gap. CDR3 coding DNA: TGTGCCAGCACTGTGAACGGGTACACTGAAGCTTTCTTT. Translating it yields CASTVNGYTEAFF.

The chain has TRBV6-5 and TRBJ1-1, with a weak D call TRBD1 (6 bases). The CDR3 length is 14 residues. Trimming left V 6 bases short and J 4 bases short, with 15 bases between. Germline V CDR1 and CDR2: MNHEY, SVGAGI. The CDR3 protein is CASSYPGASTEAFF. DNA of the CDR3: TGTGCCAGCAGCTATCCAGGGGCGAGCACTGAAGCTTTCTTT.

The chain has TRBV18 and TRBJ2-2, with a tentative D call TRBD2 (5 bases). The CDR3 loop spans 16 amino acids. Germline loops: CDR1 KGHSH, CDR2 LQKENI. Trimming shortened V by 2 bases and J by 2 bases, and 12 bases separated the two germline ends. CDR3 sequence (DNA): TGTGCCAGCTCACCAAGAGGGCTCCTCAACACCGGGGAGCTGTTTTTT. This codes for CASSPRGLLNTGELFF.

The chain joins TRBV6-5 to TRBJ1-2; 10 positions agree with TRBD1. The CDR3 is 15 residues long. Germline loops: CDR1 MNHEY, CDR2 SVGAGI. The junction had 4 bases not matched to a gene; V was cut back by 2 bases and J by 4 bases. The CDR3 coding sequence is TGTGCCAGCAGTTACGACAGGGGGCGGGGCTATGGCTACACCTTC. It specifies CASSYDRGRGYGYTF.

The gene calls are TRBV25-1 and TRBJ1-2; D gene unclear. Germline CDR1 MGHDK, CDR2 SYGVNS. CDR3 length: 13 amino acids. Trimming removed 5 bases at V and 6 bases at J, with 13 bases between. The CDR3 nucleotides are TGTGCCAGCAGTCCCGGCGGGTCAGATGGCTACACCTTC. It encodes CASSPGGSDGYTF.

The gene calls are TRBV13 and TRBJ1-1; 9 bases match TRBD1. Per germline, CDR1 PRHDT and CDR2 FYEKMQ (reference sequence). The CDR3 runs to 16 residues. Trimming at V came to 3 bases and at J to 0 bases, leaving 5 bases not matched to a gene. The CDR3 nucleotides read TGTGCCAGCAGCTTTGAAGGACAGGGGATGAACACTGAAGCTTTCTTT. Protein sequence: CASSFEGQGMNTEAFF.

V usage is TRBV12-5 and J usage is TRBJ2-2, with TRBD1 as a possible D gene (6 bases). V was cut by 6 bases and J by 5 bases, with 13 bases left in between. This CDR3 region has 14 residues. Germline V lookup: CDR1 LGHNT, CDR2 FRNRAP. CDR3 amino acids: CASGTDGTTGELFF. The CDR3 bases are TGTGCTAGTGGGACCGACGGGACAACCGGGGAGCTGTTTTTT.

This chain links TRBV5-8 with TRBJ2-2, with 14 nucleotides matching TRBD2. V was clipped by 9 bases and J by 2 bases; unmatched bases: 9. Germline CDR1 and CDR2: SGHTS and YDEGEE. This CDR3 contains 17 residues. The CDR3 coding sequence is TGTGCCATTGCGGGACTAGCGGGGGTTTTCAACACCGGGGAGCTGTTTTTT. Its translation: CAIAGLAGVFNTGELFF.

The rearrangement links TRBV19 to TRBJ1-5, with D perhaps matching TRBD1 (5 bases). The V gene lost 7 bases and the J gene lost 3 bases, with 22 bases spanning the gap. Germline values: CDR1 LNHDA, CDR2 SQIVND (reference sequence). The CDR3 loop spans 17 amino acids. The CDR3 bases are TGTGCCAGTAAAAAGAAACGGACACGGACGGACAATCAGCCCCAGCATTTT. Its translation: CASKKKRTRTDNQPQHF.